The 30 T cell receptor beta chains below all came from one sample that was sequenced in a study of tumor-infiltrating lymphocytes in primary liver carcinoma. With around 490 ng total RNA as template and a constant-region primer, TCR beta cDNA was made. ARM-PCR was slightly modified, and three nested multiplex PCR rounds with it gave rise to the TCR beta libraries. Both of the initial two PCR rounds ran for roughly 11 cycles and employed TRBV1-TRBV30 forward primers alongside a C-beta reverse primer. Via MiXCR, TCRdb re-called the multiplex PCR reads, giving one row per CDR3 protein. The table includes roughly 80,000 distinct CDR3 sequences, 71% detected once. Unsorted bulk tissue (roughly 17-32 mg) underwent RNA and DNA co-extraction. The sequencing input was liver tumor tissue from sampling region 4. Documented subset: tumor region T4, right-lateral pole. The receptors come from a woman aged 60-75 years with primary liver carcinoma and hepatitis B virus infection.

This clonotype was recorded many times. J is TRBJ2-4 and V is TRBV10-2, with 11 nucleotides matching TRBD2. The CDR3 spans 13 residues. Germline V gene lookup returns CDR1 WSHSY and CDR2 SAAADI. The V gene end was trimmed by 10 bases and the J gene end by 5 bases; junction bases not matched to a gene: 4. CDR3: CATLGLAENIQYF. The CDR3 coding sequence is TGCGCCACCCTGGGACTAGCGGAAAACATTCAGTACTTC.

The chain has TRBV7-9 and TRBJ1-2, with D hard to call. The CDR3 loop spans 12 amino acids. V lost 3 bases to trimming and J lost 5 bases, with 7 bases between them. CDR1 is SEHNR and CDR2 is FQNEAQ in the germline V gene (reference sequence). The CDR3 spells CASSFPTYGYTF. The CDR3 DNA sequence: TGTGCCAGCAGCTTCCCCACGTATGGCTACACCTTC. The complete variable domain, with remaining parts taken from reference TRBV7-9 and TRBJ1-2, reads DTGVSQNPRHKITKRGQNVTFRCDPISEHNRLYWYRQTLGQGPEFLTYFQNEAQLEKSRLLSDRFSAERPKGSFSTLEIQRTEQGDSAMYLCASSFPTYGYTFGSGTRLTVV.

In the case of this clonotype: The conserved phenylalanine or tryptophan is not found at the CDR3 terminus, so this likely reflects a read error. The V gene is TRBV7-9, the J gene TRBJ2-2; D uncertain. Germline values: CDR1 SEHNR, CDR2 FQNEAQ (reference sequence). The CDR3 has 11 residues. CDR3 residues: CASSLSGELFL. CDR3 DNA sequence: TGTGCCAGTAGCTTGTCCGGGGAGCTGTTTCTT.

Worth noting for this clonotype: The CDR3 carries no conserved terminal phenylalanine or tryptophan, so it likely arises from a read error. The DNA is left out, because the CDR3 cannot be placed on it with certainty; the CDR3 is given as TCRdb lists it. The chain uses TRBV6-5 and TRBJ2-7; the table's D gene call, TRBD1, was not cross checked with the DNA. A total of 14 residues make up the CDR3, ends included. Germline V gene lookup returns CDR1 MNHEY and CDR2 SVGAGI. The CDR3 spells CASSRQGPLYEQNS.

This clonotype has a count of ten or more. The V call is TRBV6-1, the J call TRBJ2-7; weak D call: TRBD2 (6 bases). Germline CDR1 MNHNS, CDR2 SASEGT. Trimming shortened V by 3 bases and J by 3 bases, and 12 bases separated the two germline ends. CDR3 length equals 14 residues. The CDR3 coding sequence is TGTGCCAGCAGTGACTATGGAGGGAGCTACGAGCAGTACTTC. It codes for CASSDYGGSYEQYF.

Remarks on this clonotype: Mismatch with germline at one junction end may stem from a read error. The V gene is TRBV4-1, the J gene TRBJ1-2, with D unclear. The CDR3 consists of 16 residues. The germline V gene has CDR1 MGHRA and CDR2 YSYEKL. The CDR3 DNA reads TGCGCCAGCAGCCAAGAGGGAATGTACCCTAACTATCGCTACACCTTC. It codes for CASSQEGMYPNYRYTF.

At least ten counts were recorded for this clonotype. V usage is TRBV7-8 and J usage is TRBJ2-1; D is perhaps TRBD2 (5 bases). Deletions cut 1 base from V and 6 bases from J, with 13 bases between. CDR3 size: 15 residues. Germline CDR1 and CDR2: SGHVS and FQNEAQ. Here the CDR3 reads CASSLGPVGVNEQFF. CDR3 in DNA: TGTGCCAGCAGCTTAGGACCCGTCGGGGTCAATGAGCAGTTCTTC.

Concerning this clonotype itself: One junction end disagrees with the germline gene, perhaps due to a read error. The rearrangement links TRBV13 to TRBJ1-1, with 7 nucleotides matching TRBD1. CDR3 length: 14 residues. The germline CDR1 and CDR2 sequences are PRHDT and FYEKMQ (reference sequence). The CDR3 nucleotides are TGTGTCAGCAGCCCCGACAGGGTGGGCACTGAAGCTCTCTTT. This codes for CVSSPDRVGTEALF.

The sample holds a few counts of this clonotype. A read error may be the cause here, since a much bigger clone is one base away. The V call is TRBV7-8, the J call TRBJ1-2, with 9 bases that match TRBD1. Germline V gene sequence: CDR1 SGHVS, CDR2 FQNEAQ. With V trimmed by 8 bases and J by 13 bases, 11 bases remained unmatched. The CDR3 consists of 12 residues. The CDR3 loop is CASGLGQGASTF. The CDR3 DNA follows: TGTGCCAGCGGCCTGGGACAGGGTGCGTCCACCTTC.

This clonotype was counted once. A junction end diverges from the germline sequence, so it may reflect a read error. The genes are TRBV4-2 and TRBJ2-3; 7 nucleotides align to TRBD2. The CDR3 is 16 residues long. Germline values: CDR1 LGHNA, CDR2 YNFKEQ. In DNA form, the CDR3 reads TGTACCAGCAGCCAAGACATGGCGGGAGAAGCAGATACGCAGTATTTC. Translated: CTSSQDMAGEADTQYF.

With respect to this clonotype: The germline gene is not matched at one end of the junction; a read error may be the cause. The V call is TRBV5-5, the J call TRBJ2-6; 9 positions agree with TRBD1. CDR1 is SGHKS and CDR2 is YYEKEE in the germline V gene (reference sequence). The CDR3 extends over 18 amino acids. Here the CDR3 reads CASSLRRDRVSGANVPTF. The CDR3 nucleotides read TGTGCCAGCAGCCTCCGCCGGGACAGGGTCTCTGGGGCCAACGTCCCGACTTTC.

In regard to this clonotype: Since no conserved phenylalanine or tryptophan closes the CDR3, a read error is the likely cause. The genes are TRBV6-1 and TRBJ1-1; D uncertain. The CDR3 consists of 14 residues. V gave up 8 bases and J gave up 0 bases, with 13 bases separating them. Germline CDR1 and CDR2: MNHNS and SASEGT. The CDR3 DNA sequence: TGTGCCAGCTGGCCGGGGATTCTGAACACTGAAGCTTTCTCT. It encodes CASWPGILNTEAFS.

Of note for this clonotype: This CDR3 fails to terminate in the conserved phenylalanine or tryptophan, so it likely reflects a read error. The chain employs TRBV30 and TRBJ2-2; 8 bases agree with TRBD1. The CDR3 has 17 residues. V shed 3 bases, J shed 7 bases, and the junction held 16 bases outside the gene matches. Per germline, CDR1 GTSNPN and CDR2 SVGIG (reference sequence). The CDR3 DNA is TGTGCCTGGAGAGCACAGGGACAGGTTAAAATCGTCGGGGAGCTGTTTTCT. It codes for CAWRAQGQVKIVGELFS.

To note about this clonotype: One end of the junction does not line up with germline, which may come from a read error. This chain joins TRBV6-6 and TRBJ2-3; possible D gene TRBD1, 5 bases. Per the germline V gene, CDR1 is MNHNY and CDR2 is SVGAGI (reference sequence). The CDR3 length is 14 residues. The CDR3 loop is CASSLGVTQDTKYF. The CDR3 nucleotides are TGTGCCAGCAGTTTAGGGGTTACTCAAGATACGAAGTACTTT.

A word on this clonotype: Since a much larger clone is just one base distant, this may be a read error. V and J are TRBV28 and TRBJ2-7, with TRBD2 as a possible D gene (5 bases). The CDR3 is 13 amino acids. Germline loops: CDR1 MDHEN, CDR2 SYDVKM. Here the CDR3 DNA reads TGTGACAGCATCAACACGGGAACCTACGAGCAGTACTTC. Amino acids: CDSINTGTYEQYF. Looking up the rest from reference TRBV28 and TRBJ2-7 gives the full variable domain: DVKVTQSSRYLVKRTGEKVFLECVQDMDHENMFWYRQDPGLGLRLIYFSYDVKMKEKGDIPEGYSVSREKKERFSLILESASTNQTSMYLCDSINTGTYEQYFGPGTRLTVT.

As regards this clonotype: One end of the junction fails to match germline, which may point to a read error. The V call is TRBV7-9, the J call TRBJ1-1; D might be TRBD1 (5 bases). Germline CDR1 is SEHNR and CDR2 is FQNEAQ (reference sequence). The CDR3 extends over 13 amino acids. The CDR3 is CTSKMGGNTEAFF. In nucleotides, the CDR3 is TGCACCAGTAAAATGGGGGGAAACACTGAAGCTTTCTTT.

As concerns this clonotype: An end of the junction differs from the germline gene, which may be a read error. The chain couples TRBV6-2 or TRBV6-3 to TRBJ2-7, with D possibly being TRBD1 (6 bases). The V gene's germline CDR1 is MNHEY and CDR2 SVGEGT. The CDR3 is 16 amino acids. CDR3 sequence: CATSPEGVGANYEQYF. CDR3 sequence (DNA): TGTGCCACCAGTCCTGAGGGGGTGGGAGCGAACTACGAGCAGTACTTC.

About this clonotype: A read error may account for a junction end that differs from germline. The rearrangement links TRBV6-1 to TRBJ2-1; D could derive from TRBD1 or TRBD2 (5 bases each). The CDR3 is 17 amino acids. Looked up from germline, CDR1 is MNHNS and CDR2 is SASEGT. As DNA, the CDR3 is TGTGACAGCAGTGGGACCCTTCTTGGGATCTCCTACAATGAGCAGTTCTTC. Translating it yields CDSSGTLLGISYNEQFF.

Points on this clonotype: A much larger clone lies one base from this, so it may be a read error. The chain recombines TRBV16 with TRBJ1-2; the match to TRBD1 covers 7 bases. CDR1 and CDR2 (germline): KGHSY, FQNENV. There are 17 residues in the CDR3. CDR3 region: CAISQPNMGQTNYGYTF. Here the CDR3 DNA reads TGTGCCATCAGCCAGCCCAACATGGGACAGACTAACTATGGCTACACCTTC.

A note on this clonotype: Here the CDR3 omits its conserved ending phenylalanine or tryptophan, so a read error is the likely source. This chain links TRBV10-3 with TRBJ2-1, with D unclear. The V and J ends lost 4 bases and 9 bases respectively, with 16 bases between them. Germline assignment: CDR1 ENHRY and CDR2 SYGVKD. This CDR3 is 14 amino acids long. This chain's CDR3 is CAISGLVGLSEQFI. The DNA of the CDR3 is TGTGCCATCAGTGGGTTGGTAGGCCTCAGTGAGCAGTTCATC.

About this clonotype itself: This is likely a read error, given that the CDR3 carries no conserved phenylalanine or tryptophan at its end. Here the CDR3 reads CASSDSRTDIDRQYC. CDR3 nucleotides: TGTGCCAGCAGTGACTCGAGGACAGACATCGATAGGCAGTATTGT. This chain uses TRBV6-4 with TRBJ2-3; tentative D call: TRBD1 (6 bases). Germline V gene lookup returns CDR1 MRHNA and CDR2 SNTAGT. The CDR3 sequence is 15 residues long.

This clonotype was seen only once. The V gene is TRBV4-2, the J gene TRBJ1-3; possibly TRBD1 for D (5 bases). Looked up from germline, CDR1 is LGHNA and CDR2 is YNFKEQ. Deletions cut 3 bases from V and 1 base from J, with 10 bases between. This CDR3 comprises 15 residues. The CDR3 protein is CASSHGRQSGNTIYF. In DNA form, the CDR3 reads TGTGCCAGCAGCCATGGGAGACAGTCTGGAAACACCATATATTTT.

V usage is TRBV30 and J usage is TRBJ2-3; possible D gene TRBD1, 6 bases. V lost 2 bases, J lost 4 bases, and 10 bases lay in between. The CDR3 extends over 13 amino acids. Germline V gene lookup returns CDR1 GTSNPN and CDR2 SVGIG (reference sequence). The CDR3 DNA is TGTGCCTGGAGTCAGGACAGCGCAGATACGCAGTATTTT. As protein: CAWSQDSADTQYF.

With respect to this clonotype: The germline gene is not matched at one end of the junction; a read error may be the cause. This chain uses TRBV4-1 with TRBJ2-1; D gene ambiguous. Germline V gives CDR1 MGHRA, CDR2 YSYEKL. The CDR3 has 14 residues. CDR3 residues: CASSQHRITNEQVF. CDR3 nucleotide sequence: TGCGCCAGCAGCCAACATCGAATAACCAATGAGCAGGTCTTC.

This clonotype was seen repeatedly, ten times or more. The CDR3 DNA reads as TGTGCCAGCAGCTTAGGCGGGAGGGGCAATGAGCAGTTCTTC. It is translated as CASSLGGRGNEQFF. The chain couples TRBV7-3 to TRBJ2-1; 9 bases are shared with TRBD2. The ends lost 2 bases at V and 6 bases at J; junction bases unmatched: 2. The CDR3 runs 14 residues. Germline V gene lookup returns CDR1 SGHTA and CDR2 FQGTGA.

This chain uses TRBV20-1 with TRBJ2-2, with a possible D match to TRBD1 (5 bases). The CDR3 length is 15 residues. Germline CDR1 reads DFQATT; CDR2 reads SNEGSKA (reference sequence). Between the trimmed V and J ends, which lost 6 bases and 4 bases, there was a span of 18 bases. CDR3 residues: CSARHGARITGELFF. In DNA, the CDR3 is TGCAGTGCCCGACATGGGGCTCGGATCACCGGGGAGCTGTTTTTT.

With regard to this clonotype: This sequence may be a read error, since a much larger clone differs from it by one base. The V gene is TRBV7-9, the J gene TRBJ2-5; D is undetermined. Per germline, CDR1 SEHNR and CDR2 FQNEAQ (reference sequence). V lost 4 bases and J 1 base, leaving 13 bases between the germline ends. This CDR3 is 15 amino acids long. The CDR3, as DNA: TGTGCCAGCAGCTCGTCAGACCCTACCCAAGAGACCCAGTACTTC. This sequence encodes CASSSSDPTQETQYF.

This clonotype was found once. One end of the junction fails to match germline, which may point to a read error. The chain recombines TRBV28 with TRBJ2-2; D is possibly TRBD1 or TRBD2 (5 bases each). This CDR3 spans 15 amino acids. Germline-derived CDR1 and CDR2 are MDHEN and SYDVKM. The CDR3 reads CASSLAGSSTRELFF. The CDR3 DNA is TGTGCCAGCAGTTTAGCAGGGTCGAGCACCAGGGAGCTGTTCTTT.

The V call is TRBV2, the J call TRBJ2-7; no firm D call. Trimming took off 9 bases at V and 5 bases at J, with 11 bases between the two ends. There are 11 residues in the CDR3. Germline V gives CDR1 SNHLY, CDR2 FYNNEI. The CDR3 DNA is TGTGCCAGTACGGGTGTCGACGAGCAGTACTTC. This gives the protein CASTGVDEQYF.

The chain has TRBV25-1 and TRBJ2-3, with 8 bases aligning to TRBD2. CDR1 MGHDK and CDR2 SYGVNS come from the germline V gene. With V trimmed by 3 bases and J by 0 bases, 5 bases remained unmatched. This CDR3 comprises 16 residues. This chain's CDR3 is CASSDLTSDSTDTQYF. In nucleotides, the CDR3 is TGTGCCAGCAGTGATTTGACTAGCGATAGCACAGATACGCAGTATTTT.